This T cell receptor beta chain was identified in a study of identical twins. This clonotype came up a few times. Antigen specificity is unknown. Through template switching, a universal primer site was introduced, and the cDNA contained unique molecular identifiers. TCRdb reprocessed the 5' RACE reads with MiXCR, giving one entry per CDR3 protein. The sample includes 200,000 to 250,000 distinct CDR3 sequences, 7.5% of them seen just once. Study results and limitations: The study found excess low generation probability among twin-shared out-of-frame alpha sequences.

This CDR3 contains 14 residues. The germline gives CDR1 MNHNS, CDR2 SASEGT. Trimming cost V 4 bases and J 1 base, with 10 bases left between them. These same data were also listed under a study on yellow fever vaccine responses in identical twins.

The clonotype was recovered from a woman aged 18-35 years in good health. V and J are TRBV6-1 and TRBJ1-1; D is possibly TRBD1 (6 bases). Sequencing was done on a sample of memory (CD45RO+) T cells sorted from blood. The chain's CDR3 is CASSVEGGNTEAFF. The CDR3 nucleotides are TGTGCCAGCAGTGTAGAAGGGGGGAACACTGAAGCTTTCTTT.